These 29 T cell receptor beta chains came from one sample sequenced in a study of tumor and adjacent non-tumor tissue in lung cancer. TCRbeta libraries were built with three rounds of nested PCR, modified from ARM-PCR. TCRdb re-called the multiplex PCR reads with MiXCR, one entry per CDR3 protein. This sample has tens of thousands of distinct CDR3 sequences, with just under 75% found just once. RNA was extracted from bulk tissue without any cell sorting. Sequencing was performed on lung tumor tissue. These receptors all come from a woman in her thirties or forties with non-small cell lung cancer.

This clonotype occurred once. Without the conserved terminal phenylalanine or tryptophan, this CDR3 likely stems from a read error. The chain joins TRBV6-1 to TRBJ1-6, with 9 bases matching TRBD1. The CDR3 contains 14 residues. Germline lookup yields CDR1 MNHNS and CDR2 SASEGT. The V and J ends lost 6 bases and 14 bases, in that order; junction bases with no gene match: 11. The CDR3 loop is CASSRDRAQSSLHL. In DNA form, the CDR3 reads TGTGCCAGCAGCCGGGACAGGGCCCAATCATCCCTCCACCTT.

Of note for this clonotype: This CDR3 fails to terminate in the conserved phenylalanine or tryptophan, so it likely reflects a read error. The genes are TRBV11-2 and TRBJ1-2; 8 bases match TRBD1. The CDR3 has 13 residues. Germline V gene data show CDR1 as SGHAT and CDR2 as FQNNGV. CDR3 loop: CASIIGQGYGYTL. Here the CDR3 DNA reads TGTGCCAGCATCATAGGACAGGGCTATGGTTACACCCTC.

Concerning this clonotype itself: This likely comes from a read error, as the CDR3 has no conserved phenylalanine or tryptophan at its end. V and J are TRBV4-1 and TRBJ2-6; D is perhaps TRBD2 (5 bases). From germline, CDR1 is MGHRA and CDR2 YSYEKL. This CDR3 comprises 19 residues. CDR3 protein: CASSQETPRVFSGVNVLTL. In nucleotides, the CDR3 is TGCGCCAGCAGCCAAGAGACCCCGAGGGTCTTCTCCGGGGTCAACGTCCTGACTCTC.

The chain employs TRBV6-5 and TRBJ2-3; D is ambiguous. Per germline, CDR1 MNHEY and CDR2 SVGAGI. This CDR3 is built from 13 residues. The ends were cut back, 6 bases at V and 11 bases at J, with 18 bases in the middle. CDR3 nucleotides: TGTGCCAGCAGCCCCGTCGCCGCAGGTATGCAGTATTTT. Protein sequence: CASSPVAAGMQYF.

This clonotype was seen more than once but under ten times. The genes are TRBV30 and TRBJ2-7; D perhaps matches TRBD1 (5 bases). V lost 3 bases and J lost 0, with 9 bases in between. CDR3 length: 13 residues. The germline gives CDR1 GTSNPN, CDR2 SVGIG (reference sequence). The DNA for the CDR3 is TGTGCCTGGAGCCAGGGCCGCTCCTACGAGCAGTACTTC. Translated: CAWSQGRSYEQYF.

The chain links TRBV24-1 to TRBJ2-1; D is perhaps TRBD1 (5 bases). This CDR3 comprises 13 residues. The germline V and J ends were trimmed by 9 bases and 6 bases, with 14 bases remaining between them. Per germline, CDR1 KGHDR and CDR2 SFDVKD. This CDR3 is CATQIGASNEQFF. The CDR3 DNA reads as TGTGCCACCCAGATAGGGGCGAGCAATGAGCAGTTCTTC.

Notes on this clonotype: No conserved phenylalanine or tryptophan is present at the end of the CDR3, so a read error is the likely explanation. The DNA is left out, because the CDR3 cannot be placed on it with certainty; the CDR3 is given as TCRdb lists it. The rearrangement joins TRBV28 to TRBJ1-5. The V gene's germline CDR1 is MDHEN and CDR2 SYDVKM. The CDR3 is 15 amino acids long, termini counted. This chain's CDR3 is CASRYLFRDNQPPHL.

Turning to this clonotype: One end of the junction varies from germline; a read error may be responsible. The chain joins TRBV2 to TRBJ2-3; tentatively, D is TRBD2 (6 bases). The V gene's germline CDR1 is SNHLY and CDR2 FYNNEI. This CDR3 is 16 amino acids long. The CDR3 DNA is TGTGCCAGCAAAAGGACTAACGGGGCTAGCACAGATACGCACTATTTT. This gives the protein CASKRTNGASTDTHYF.

The table lists this clonotype with a count of one. The rearrangement uses TRBV6-1 and TRBJ1-5; D is ambiguous. The CDR3 has 15 residues. V lost 5 bases and J lost 3, with 14 bases in between. CDR1 is MNHNS and CDR2 is SASEGT in the germline V gene. CDR3 loop: CASSSSKVVNQPQHF. The CDR3 nucleotides read TGTGCCAGCAGTAGTTCGAAGGTGGTCAATCAGCCCCAGCATTTT.

In the case of this clonotype: A junction boundary mismatches the germline segment, possibly from a read error. This chain uses TRBV11-2 with TRBJ2-5; either TRBD1 or TRBD2 may supply D (5 bases each). The length of the CDR3 is 14 residues. Germline CDR1 reads SGHAT; CDR2 reads FQNNGV. The CDR3 spells CASSLGGVDESHHF. In DNA form, the CDR3 reads TGTGCCAGCAGCTTAGGAGGGGTTGATGAGAGCCACCACTTC.

The rearrangement uses TRBV5-6 and TRBJ2-3, with 7 nucleotides matching TRBD2. The CDR3 length is 17 residues. Losses at the gene ends were 6 bases for V and 6 bases for J; bases not matched to a gene: 19. CDR1 is SGHDT, CDR2 YYEEEE, per germline. CDR3 in amino acids: CASNPTSSGGLADTQYF. CDR3 nucleotides: TGTGCCAGCAACCCCACGTCTAGCGGTGGTCTAGCGGATACGCAGTATTTT.

Concerning this clonotype itself: A read error may explain this, as a much larger clone is one base away. The chain couples TRBV20-1 to TRBJ1-6; the match to TRBD1 covers 9 bases. The junction had 8 bases not matched to a gene; V was cut back by 5 bases and J by 12 bases. CDR1 is DFQATT, CDR2 SNEGSKA, per germline (reference sequence). The CDR3 length is 13 residues. This CDR3 is CSAGTGKWRPLHF. The CDR3, as DNA: TGCAGTGCTGGGACAGGGAAGTGGAGACCCCTCCACTTT.

This clonotype showed up many times. The gene calls are TRBV5-8 and TRBJ1-2; the D is unclear. Germline loops: CDR1 SGHTS, CDR2 YDEGEE. The CDR3 totals 13 residues. Trimming cost V 0 bases and J 5 bases, with 8 bases left between them. The DNA of the CDR3 is TGTGCCAGCAGCTTGGCAGGCCTTTATGGCTACACCTTC. The encoded protein is CASSLAGLYGYTF. The full variable domain, completed using reference TRBV5-8 and TRBJ1-2, is EAGVTQSPTHLIKTRGQQATLRCSPISGHTSVYWYQQALGLGLQFLLWYDEGEERNRGNFPPRFSGRQFPNYSSELNVNALELEDSALYLCASSLAGLYGYTFGSGTRLTVV.

As for this clonotype: Because the CDR3 is missing its conserved closing phenylalanine or tryptophan, this is likely a read error. The chain carries TRBV6-5 and TRBJ2-2, with a tentative D call TRBD1 (6 bases). The V gene's germline CDR1 is MNHEY and CDR2 SVGAGI. The CDR3 sequence is 16 residues long. CDR3 in amino acids: CASSYLGQVNTGELFL. CDR3 nucleotide sequence: TGTGCCAGTAGTTACCTGGGACAAGTGAACACCGGGGAGCTGTTTTTG.

A word on this clonotype: The junction does not match germline at one end; this may be a read error. The genes are TRBV6-6 and TRBJ2-7, with TRBD1 matching over 7 bases. The germline V gene has CDR1 MNHNY and CDR2 SVGAGI (reference sequence). The CDR3 is made up of 14 amino acids. CDR3 sequence (DNA): TGTGCCAGGAACGCCCGGGACAGAGTTCCCGAGCAGTGCTTC. It codes for CARNARDRVPEQCF.

The chain has TRBV5-1 and TRBJ2-7, with TRBD1 identical over 8 bases. V gave up 5 bases and J gave up 7 bases; unmatched junction bases: 14. The CDR3 spans 15 residues. The germline gives CDR1 SGHRS, CDR2 YFSETQ. This CDR3 reads CASRVTGTGLEEQYF. The CDR3 bases are TGCGCCAGCAGGGTGACCGGGACAGGCCTCGAGGAGCAGTACTTC.

With respect to this clonotype: This may be a read error: a much more frequent sequence differs by one nucleotide. This chain joins TRBV28 and TRBJ2-3, with 12 bases identical to TRBD2. This CDR3 has 15 residues. Germline assignment: CDR1 MDHEN and CDR2 SYDVKM. CDR3 in amino acids: CASSPQTSGRDTEYF. The CDR3 DNA sequence: TGTGCCAGCAGTCCACAGACTAGCGGGAGAGATACGGAGTATTTT.

A single count supports this clonotype. Germline is not matched at one junction end, which may reflect a read error. The rearrangement joins TRBV20-1 to TRBJ2-7, with 12 bases that match TRBD1. The CDR3 is 17 residues long. The germline CDR1 and CDR2 sequences are DFQATT and SNEGSKA (reference sequence). The CDR3 reads CNASQSRDRGRMTEQYF. The DNA for the CDR3 is TGCAATGCTAGTCAGTCCCGGGACAGGGGGCGTATGACTGAGCAGTACTTC.

In the case of this clonotype: Its ends do not fully match the called genes, so a read error is possible. The J gene is TRBJ2-7, the V gene TRBV20-1; D may be TRBD1 or TRBD2 (5 bases each). The CDR3 consists of 14 residues. Germline V lookup: CDR1 DFQATT, CDR2 SNEGSKA (reference sequence). CDR3 DNA sequence: TGCAGTGCTGGCTGGGACGGTGTTTCCTACGATCAGTACTTC. This codes for CSAGWDGVSYDQYF.

There are many counts of this clonotype. The V call is TRBV12-5, the J call TRBJ2-5, with 10 bases matching TRBD1. This CDR3 is 15 amino acids long. Looked up from germline, CDR1 is LGHNT and CDR2 is FRNRAP. Trimming at V came to 5 bases and at J to 2 bases, leaving 5 bases not matched to a gene. CDR3 loop: CASGLGQGGQETQYF. In DNA form, the CDR3 reads TGTGCTAGTGGTCTCGGACAGGGGGGTCAAGAGACCCAGTACTTC.

With regard to this clonotype: This CDR3 fails to terminate in the conserved phenylalanine or tryptophan, so it likely reflects a read error. The DNA is left out, because the CDR3 cannot be placed on it with certainty; the CDR3 is given as TCRdb lists it. This rearrangement joins TRBV11-2 to TRBJ1-6. Germline V gene lookup returns CDR1 SGHAT and CDR2 FQNNGV. The CDR3 is 17 amino acids in total, end residues counted. This chain's CDR3 is CASRSTLGTNRSSPLHY.

About this clonotype itself: A much larger clonotype is one base distant, so this may be a read error. The chain is built from TRBV5-1 and TRBJ2-7; TRBD1 aligns across 7 bases. The CDR3 spans 13 residues. The J segment lost 3 bases and the V segment lost 3 bases, leaving 3 bases of the junction unmatched. Germline V gives CDR1 SGHRS, CDR2 YFSETQ. The CDR3 DNA reads TGCGCCAGCAGCTGGGACAGTATCTACGAGCAGTACTTC. The encoded protein is CASSWDSIYEQYF.

With respect to this clonotype: The junction does not match germline at one end; this may be a read error. The CDR3 region has the DNA TGCGCCAGCAGTCAAGATCAGAGTAGCGACGGGGAGCTGTTTTTT. Translated, it gives CASSQDQSSDGELFF. The V and J genes are TRBV4-1 and TRBJ2-2, with D perhaps matching TRBD2 (5 bases). The CDR3 is made up of 15 amino acids. Germline V gives CDR1 MGHRA, CDR2 YSYEKL.

J is TRBJ2-5 and V is TRBV20-1, with D possibly TRBD1 on 7 matching bases. This CDR3 region has 15 residues. Germline V CDR1 and CDR2: DFQATT, SNEGSKA (reference sequence). The V end was cut by 5 bases, the J end by 0 bases, with 16 bases between. The CDR3 DNA is TGCAGTGCTGGGGGGATTACAGGGGACCAAGAGACCCAGTACTTC. Residues: CSAGGITGDQETQYF.

As regards this clonotype: An end of the junction does not agree with germline; a read error may underlie this. The chain carries TRBV4-1 and TRBJ2-7; D unclear. The length of the CDR3 is 14 residues. Germline CDR1 MGHRA, CDR2 YSYEKL. The CDR3 is CAGSQGGMAYEQHF. CDR3 coding DNA: TGCGCCGGCAGCCAAGGCGGCATGGCCTACGAGCAGCACTTC.

The genes are TRBV5-1 and TRBJ2-3; no definite D call. CDR1 and CDR2 from the germline V gene are SGHRS and YFSETQ. The CDR3 extends over 13 amino acids. The CDR3 here is CISSLATSGTQYF. CDR3 nucleotide sequence: TGCATCAGCAGCTTGGCCACCTCGGGTACGCAGTATTTT.

A word on this clonotype: As the CDR3 is not closed by the conserved phenylalanine or tryptophan, this likely results from a read error. The chain recombines TRBV29-1 with TRBJ1-6; perhaps TRBD1 as D (6 bases). Per the germline V gene, CDR1 is SQVTM and CDR2 is ANQGSEA. The CDR3 contains 13 residues. The DNA for the CDR3 is TGCAGCGTTGGGACAGACTATAATTCACTCCTCCACTCT. This codes for CSVGTDYNSLLHS.

On this clonotype itself: At one end the junction does not follow the germline gene, possibly because of a read error. This rearrangement joins TRBV29-1 to TRBJ2-1; 8 bases match TRBD2. The V gene's germline CDR1 is SQVTM and CDR2 ANQGSEA. CDR3 length equals 14 residues. In nucleotides, the CDR3 is TGCAGTGTTGCTAGACTAGCGAACTCCAGTGAGCTGTTCTTT. It encodes CSVARLANSSELFF.

On this clonotype: Its ends do not fully match the called genes, so a read error is possible. J is TRBJ2-7 and V is TRBV11-2, with D possibly matching TRBD1 (6 bases). Germline-derived CDR1 and CDR2 are SGHAT and FQNNGV. The CDR3 spans 15 residues. CDR3 amino acids: CTSSLDPQGSYEQYF. For the CDR3, the DNA is TGTACCAGCAGCTTAGATCCCCAGGGGTCCTATGAGCAATACTTC. The full variable domain, completed using reference TRBV11-2 and TRBJ2-7, is EAGVAQSPRYKIIEKRQSVAFWCNPISGHATLYWYQQILGQGPKLLIQFQNNGVVDDSQLPKDRFSAERLKGVDSTLKIQPAKLEDSAVYLCTSSLDPQGSYEQYFGPGTRLTVT.